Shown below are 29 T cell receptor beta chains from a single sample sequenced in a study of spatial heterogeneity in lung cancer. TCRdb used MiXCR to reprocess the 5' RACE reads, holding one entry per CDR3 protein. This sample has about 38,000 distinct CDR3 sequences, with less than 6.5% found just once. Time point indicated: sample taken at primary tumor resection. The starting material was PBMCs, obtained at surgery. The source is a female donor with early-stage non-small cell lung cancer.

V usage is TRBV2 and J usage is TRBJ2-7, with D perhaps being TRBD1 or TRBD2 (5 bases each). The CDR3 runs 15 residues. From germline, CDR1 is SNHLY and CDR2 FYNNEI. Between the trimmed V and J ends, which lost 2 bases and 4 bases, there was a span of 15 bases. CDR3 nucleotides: TGTGCCAGCAGTGAAACGCAGATCTGGGGGTACGAGCAGTACTTC. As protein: CASSETQIWGYEQYF.

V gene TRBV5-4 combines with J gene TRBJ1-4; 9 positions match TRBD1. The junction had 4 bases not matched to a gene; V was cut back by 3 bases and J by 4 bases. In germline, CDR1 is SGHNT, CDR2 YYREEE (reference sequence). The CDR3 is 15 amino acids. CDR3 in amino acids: CASSYDRGSNEKLFF. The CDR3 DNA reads TGTGCCAGCAGCTACGACAGGGGGAGTAATGAAAAACTGTTTTTT.

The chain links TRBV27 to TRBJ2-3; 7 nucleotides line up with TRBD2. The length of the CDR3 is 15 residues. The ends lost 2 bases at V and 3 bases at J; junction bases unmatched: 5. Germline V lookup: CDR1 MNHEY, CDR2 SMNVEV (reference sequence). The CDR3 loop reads CASSLRERGTDTQYF. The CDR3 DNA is TGTGCCAGCAGTTTACGGGAGCGGGGAACAGATACGCAGTATTTT.

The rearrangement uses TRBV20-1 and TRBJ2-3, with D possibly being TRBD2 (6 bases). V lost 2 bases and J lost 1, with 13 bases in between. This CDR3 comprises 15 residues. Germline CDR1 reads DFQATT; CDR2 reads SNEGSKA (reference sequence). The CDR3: CSARPRTGGTDTQYF. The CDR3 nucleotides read TGCAGTGCTAGACCTCGGACGGGAGGCACAGATACGCAGTATTTT.

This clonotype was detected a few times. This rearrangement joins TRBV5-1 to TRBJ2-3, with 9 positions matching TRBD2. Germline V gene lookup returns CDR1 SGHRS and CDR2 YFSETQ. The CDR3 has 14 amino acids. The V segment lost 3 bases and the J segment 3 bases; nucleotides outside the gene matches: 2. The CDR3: CASSSGLATDTQYF. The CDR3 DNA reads TGCGCCAGCAGCTCGGGACTAGCTACAGATACGCAGTATTTT. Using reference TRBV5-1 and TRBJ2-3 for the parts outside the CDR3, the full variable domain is KAGVTQTPRYLIKTRGQQVTLSCSPISGHRSVSWYQQTPGQGLQFLFEYFSETQRNKGNFPGRFSGRQFSNSRSEMNVSTLELGDSALYLCASSSGLATDTQYFGPGTRLTVL.

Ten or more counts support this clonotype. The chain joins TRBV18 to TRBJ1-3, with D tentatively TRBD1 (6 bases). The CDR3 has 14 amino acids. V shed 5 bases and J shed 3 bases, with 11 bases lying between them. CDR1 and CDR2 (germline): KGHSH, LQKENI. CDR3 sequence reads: CASSSTGFGNTIYF. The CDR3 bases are TGTGCCAGCTCATCTACAGGGTTTGGAAACACCATATATTTT.

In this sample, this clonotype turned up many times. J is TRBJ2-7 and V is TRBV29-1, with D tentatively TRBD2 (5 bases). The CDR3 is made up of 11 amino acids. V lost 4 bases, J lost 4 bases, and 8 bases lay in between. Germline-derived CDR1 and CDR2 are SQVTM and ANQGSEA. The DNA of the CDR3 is TGCAGCGTTGTCGAGGGTTACGAGCAGTACTTC. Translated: CSVVEGYEQYF.

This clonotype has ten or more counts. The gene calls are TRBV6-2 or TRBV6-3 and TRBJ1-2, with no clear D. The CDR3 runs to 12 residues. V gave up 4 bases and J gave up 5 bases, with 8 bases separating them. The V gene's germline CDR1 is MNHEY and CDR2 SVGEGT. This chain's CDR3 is CASSSRIYGYTF. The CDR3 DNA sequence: TGTGCCAGCAGTTCCCGGATTTATGGCTACACCTTC.

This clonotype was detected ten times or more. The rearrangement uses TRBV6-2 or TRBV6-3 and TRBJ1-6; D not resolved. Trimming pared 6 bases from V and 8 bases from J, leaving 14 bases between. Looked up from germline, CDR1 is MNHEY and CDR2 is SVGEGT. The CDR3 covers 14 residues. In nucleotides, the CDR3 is TGTGCCAGCAGCAACGGGCCAAGCTATTCACCCCTCCACTTT. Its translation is CASSNGPSYSPLHF.

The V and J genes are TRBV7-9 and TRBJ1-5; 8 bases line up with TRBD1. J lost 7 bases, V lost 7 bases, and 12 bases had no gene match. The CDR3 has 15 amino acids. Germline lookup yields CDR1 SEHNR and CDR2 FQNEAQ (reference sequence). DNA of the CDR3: TGTGCCAGCAACTCATCGGACAGGGTCCCCCAGCCCCAGCATTTT. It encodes CASNSSDRVPQPQHF.

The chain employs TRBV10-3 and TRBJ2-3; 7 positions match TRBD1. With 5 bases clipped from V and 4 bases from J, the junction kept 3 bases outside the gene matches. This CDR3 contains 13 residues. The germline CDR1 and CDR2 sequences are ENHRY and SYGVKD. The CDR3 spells CAISIQGSDTQYF. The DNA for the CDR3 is TGTGCCATCAGTATACAGGGGTCAGATACGCAGTATTTT.

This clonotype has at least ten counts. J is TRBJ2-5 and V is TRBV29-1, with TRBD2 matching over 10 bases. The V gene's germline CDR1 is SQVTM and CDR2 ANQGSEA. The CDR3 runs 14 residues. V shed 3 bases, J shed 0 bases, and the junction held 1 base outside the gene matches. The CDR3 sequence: CSVDLAGDQETQYF. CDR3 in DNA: TGCAGCGTTGACCTAGCGGGAGACCAAGAGACCCAGTACTTC.

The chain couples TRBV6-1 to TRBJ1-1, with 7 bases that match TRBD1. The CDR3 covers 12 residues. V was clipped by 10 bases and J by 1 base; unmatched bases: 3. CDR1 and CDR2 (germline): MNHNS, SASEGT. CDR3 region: CATGDRNTEAFF. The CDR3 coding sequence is TGTGCCACCGGGGACAGGAACACTGAAGCTTTCTTT.

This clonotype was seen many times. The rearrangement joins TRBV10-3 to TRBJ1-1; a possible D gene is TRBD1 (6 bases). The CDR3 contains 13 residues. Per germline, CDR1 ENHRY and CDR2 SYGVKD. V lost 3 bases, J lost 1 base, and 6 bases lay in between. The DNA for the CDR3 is TGTGCCATCAGTGAAGGGGGGAACACTGAAGCTTTCTTT. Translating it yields CAISEGGNTEAFF.

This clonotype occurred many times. The CDR3 spells CASSVPDPAETQYF. Here the CDR3 DNA reads TGTGCCAGCAGCGTTCCGGACCCCGCGGAGACCCAGTACTTC. This chain uses TRBV9 with TRBJ2-5; D call uncertain. V was clipped by 2 bases and J by 5 bases, with 13 bases between them. Per the germline V gene, CDR1 is SGDLS and CDR2 is YYNGEE. This CDR3 comprises 14 residues.

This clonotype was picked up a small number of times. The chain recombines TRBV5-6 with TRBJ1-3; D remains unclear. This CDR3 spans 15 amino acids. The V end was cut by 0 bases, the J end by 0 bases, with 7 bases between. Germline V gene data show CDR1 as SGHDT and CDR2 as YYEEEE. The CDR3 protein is CASSLGSVSGNTIYF. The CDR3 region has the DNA TGTGCCAGCAGCTTGGGATCCGTCTCTGGAAACACCATATATTTT.

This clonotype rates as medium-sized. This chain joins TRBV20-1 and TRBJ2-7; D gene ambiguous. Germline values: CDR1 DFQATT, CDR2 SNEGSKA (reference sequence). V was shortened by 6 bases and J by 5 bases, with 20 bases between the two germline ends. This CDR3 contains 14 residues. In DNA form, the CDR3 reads TGCAGTGCCATCGAGGCTAGTTCTGGCCACGAGCAGTACTTC. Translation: CSAIEASSGHEQYF.

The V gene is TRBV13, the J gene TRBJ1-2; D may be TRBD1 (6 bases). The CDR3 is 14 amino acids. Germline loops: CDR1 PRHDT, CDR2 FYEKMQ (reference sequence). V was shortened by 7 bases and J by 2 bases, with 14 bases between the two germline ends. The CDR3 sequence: CASTTTGDNYGYTF. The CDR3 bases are TGTGCCAGCACCACGACAGGAGACAACTATGGCTACACCTTC.

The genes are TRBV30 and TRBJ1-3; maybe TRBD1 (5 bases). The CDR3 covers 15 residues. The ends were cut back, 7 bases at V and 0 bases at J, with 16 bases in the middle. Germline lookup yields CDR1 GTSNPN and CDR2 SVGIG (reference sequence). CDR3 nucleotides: TGTGCCTTGGGGCACGGAGGGAGCTCTGGAAACACCATATATTTT. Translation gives CALGHGGSSGNTIYF.

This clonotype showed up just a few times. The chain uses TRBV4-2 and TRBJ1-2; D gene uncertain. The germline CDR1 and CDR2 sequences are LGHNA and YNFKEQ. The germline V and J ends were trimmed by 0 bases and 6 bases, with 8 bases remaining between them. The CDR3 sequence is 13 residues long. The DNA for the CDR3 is TGTGCCAGCAGCCAAGATGTGACCGATGGCTACACCTTC. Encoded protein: CASSQDVTDGYTF.

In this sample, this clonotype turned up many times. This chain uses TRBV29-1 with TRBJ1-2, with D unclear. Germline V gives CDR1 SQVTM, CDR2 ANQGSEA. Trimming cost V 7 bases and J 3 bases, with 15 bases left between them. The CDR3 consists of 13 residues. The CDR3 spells CSALGTVYYGYTF. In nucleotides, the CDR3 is TGCAGCGCCCTTGGCACAGTTTACTATGGCTACACCTTC.

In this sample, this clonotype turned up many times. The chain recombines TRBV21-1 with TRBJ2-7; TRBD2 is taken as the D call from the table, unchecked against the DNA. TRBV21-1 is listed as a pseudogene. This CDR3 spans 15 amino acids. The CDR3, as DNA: TGTGCCAGCAGCAATTGGAGGGGCCTCCCCTACGAGCAGTACTTC. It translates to CASSNWRGLPYEQYF.

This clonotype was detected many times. The CDR3, as DNA: TGTGCCAGCTCGCCATCCTATAATTCACCCCTCCACTTT. As protein: CASSPSYNSPLHF. The J gene is TRBJ1-6, the V gene TRBV28; unclear D gene. The CDR3 spans 13 residues. Germline-derived CDR1 and CDR2 are MDHEN and SYDVKM. V dropped 8 bases and J dropped 1 base, with 6 bases sitting between them.

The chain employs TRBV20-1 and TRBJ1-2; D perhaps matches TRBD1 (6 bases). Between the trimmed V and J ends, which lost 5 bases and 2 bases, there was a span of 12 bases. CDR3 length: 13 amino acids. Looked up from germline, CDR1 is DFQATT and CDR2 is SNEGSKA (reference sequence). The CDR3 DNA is TGCAGTGCTTACATAGGGGGGAACTATGGCTACACCTTC. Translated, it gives CSAYIGGNYGYTF.

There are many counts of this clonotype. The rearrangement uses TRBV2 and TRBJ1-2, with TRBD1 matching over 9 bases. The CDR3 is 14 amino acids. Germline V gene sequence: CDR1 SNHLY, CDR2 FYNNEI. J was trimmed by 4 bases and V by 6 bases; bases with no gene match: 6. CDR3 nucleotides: TGTGCCAGCAGCGTGGGGACAGGGAGCTATGGCTACACCTTC. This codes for CASSVGTGSYGYTF.

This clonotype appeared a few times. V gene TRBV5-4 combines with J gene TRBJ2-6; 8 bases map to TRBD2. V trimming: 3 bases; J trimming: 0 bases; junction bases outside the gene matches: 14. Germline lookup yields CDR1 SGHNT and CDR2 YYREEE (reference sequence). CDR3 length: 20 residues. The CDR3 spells CASSSRTSSLILSGANVLTF. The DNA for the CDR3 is TGTGCCAGCAGCTCTAGGACTAGCTCACTCATCCTCTCTGGGGCCAACGTCCTGACTTTC.

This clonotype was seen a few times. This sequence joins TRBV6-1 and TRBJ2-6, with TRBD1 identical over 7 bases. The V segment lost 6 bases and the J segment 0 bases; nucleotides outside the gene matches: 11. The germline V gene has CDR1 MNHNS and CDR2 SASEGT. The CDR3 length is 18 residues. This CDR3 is CASSEKGAAVSGANVLTF. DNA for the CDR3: TGTGCCAGCAGCGAGAAGGGGGCAGCAGTCTCTGGGGCCAACGTCCTGACTTTC.

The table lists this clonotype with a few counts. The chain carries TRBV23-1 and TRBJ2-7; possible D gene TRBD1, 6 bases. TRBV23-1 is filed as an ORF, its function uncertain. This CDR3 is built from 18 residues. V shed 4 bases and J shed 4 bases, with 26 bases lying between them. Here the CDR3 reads CASSPQTRHRAPRYEQYF. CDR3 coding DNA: TGCGCCAGCAGTCCCCAAACCCGACACAGGGCCCCAAGGTACGAGCAGTACTTC.

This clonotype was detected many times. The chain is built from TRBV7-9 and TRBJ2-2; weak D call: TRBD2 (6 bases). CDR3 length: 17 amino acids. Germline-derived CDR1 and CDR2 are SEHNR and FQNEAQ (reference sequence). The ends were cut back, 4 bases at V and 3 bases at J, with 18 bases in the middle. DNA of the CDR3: TGTGCCAGCAGCTCGAGCCCGGGACTGGCGTACACCGGGGAGCTGTTTTTT. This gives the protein CASSSSPGLAYTGELFF.